These 10 T cell receptor beta chains share one sample of origin, sequenced in a study of blood T cell repertoires in COVID-19. The repertoire was sequenced with immunoSEQ multiplex PCR; TCRdb's copy has only in-frame clones and lacks some. This sample has fewer than 400,000 clones, with 70% to 90% found just once. Sequenced: PBMCs or T cells enriched from blood (not recorded which). These receptors were taken from a man aged 25 to 40 who had recovered from COVID-19.

This clone showed up just once. This chain joins TRBV10-3 and TRBJ1-1; D is possibly TRBD1 (5 bases). Between the trimmed V and J ends, which lost 0 bases and 0 bases, there was a span of 11 bases. Germline assignment: CDR1 ENHRY and CDR2 SYGVKD. This CDR3 spans 16 amino acids. The DNA of the CDR3 is TGTGCCATCAGTGAGTCTGGGGGGAGTTTGAACACTGAAGCTTTCTTT. This sequence encodes CAISESGGSLNTEAFF.

The genes are TRBV30 and TRBJ2-7, with 13 bases aligning to TRBD2. Unmatched junction bases numbered 14, after V lost 6 bases and J lost 6 bases. CDR1 is GTSNPN and CDR2 is SVGIG in the germline V gene (reference sequence). This CDR3 spans 16 amino acids. The chain's CDR3 is CACSPRLAGGRGEQYF. CDR3 nucleotide sequence: TGTGCCTGTTCCCCTCGACTAGCGGGGGGCCGGGGCGAGCAGTACTTC.

V usage is TRBV5-1 and J usage is TRBJ1-1; D is unresolved. Germline loops: CDR1 SGHRS, CDR2 YFSETQ. The V end was cut by 1 base, the J end by 7 bases, with 14 bases between. The CDR3 has 14 amino acids. CDR3 DNA: TGCGCCAGCAGCTTGTGGTCCGGGCGGGGTGAAGCTTTCTTT. This encodes CASSLWSGRGEAFF.

The chain combines TRBV6-5 with TRBJ1-5; D is unresolved. Germline-derived CDR1 and CDR2 are MNHEY and SVGAGI. V was clipped by 6 bases and J by 6 bases, with 18 bases between them. The CDR3 spans 15 residues. In DNA, the CDR3 is TGTGCCAGCAGAGTCGTAGAATCTCAATCTCAGCCCCAGCATTTT. Protein: CASRVVESQSQPQHF.

The V call is TRBV3-1 (or the pseudogene TRBV3-2), the J call TRBJ1-1; D may be TRBD1 (5 bases). CDR1 LGHDT and CDR2 YNNKEL come from the germline V gene (reference sequence). The CDR3 has 14 residues. V lost 4 bases to trimming and J lost 2 bases, with 11 bases between them. CDR3 loop: CASSPGGGNTEAFF. The DNA for the CDR3 is TGTGCCAGCAGCCCCGGCGGGGGAAACACTGAAGCTTTCTTT.

The chain employs TRBV6-2 or TRBV6-3 and TRBJ2-1; TRBD2 matches at 12 bases. There are 13 residues in the CDR3. Per germline, CDR1 MNHEY and CDR2 SVGEGT. Trimming at V came to 5 bases and at J to 8 bases, leaving 1 base not matched to a gene. The CDR3 protein is CASSGLAGYEQFF. The DNA of the CDR3 is TGTGCCAGCAGTGGACTAGCGGGGTATGAGCAGTTCTTC.

The chain employs TRBV6-5 and TRBJ2-7; tentatively, D is TRBD1 (6 bases). Trimming cost V 4 bases and J 3 bases, with 13 bases left between them. This CDR3 is 14 amino acids long. Germline V gene data show CDR1 as MNHEY and CDR2 as SVGAGI. The CDR3 DNA reads TGTGCCAGCAGTTTACGGACAGACTACTACGAGCAGTACTTC. Its translation: CASSLRTDYYEQYF.

This chain links TRBV7-8 with TRBJ2-7, with 7 bases that match TRBD1. Germline V lookup: CDR1 SGHVS, CDR2 FQNEAQ. The CDR3 has 15 residues. The J segment lost 3 bases and the V segment lost 5 bases, leaving 10 bases of the junction unmatched. In DNA form, the CDR3 reads TGTGCCAGCAGCGCCCGACAGGGTGTCCGCTACGAGCAGTACTTC. Encoded protein: CASSARQGVRYEQYF.

The gene calls are TRBV5-1 and TRBJ2-7; 7 bases map to TRBD1. V trimming: 0 bases; J trimming: 6 bases; junction bases outside the gene matches: 6. In germline, CDR1 is SGHRS, CDR2 YFSETQ. The CDR3 has 14 residues. CDR3 sequence (DNA): TGCGCCAGCAGCTTGGATATGGCAGGGGGCGAGCAGTACTTC. Its protein product is CASSLDMAGGEQYF.

This rearrangement joins TRBV4-2 to TRBJ2-7; 12 nucleotides line up with TRBD1. CDR3 length: 15 amino acids. The germline gives CDR1 LGHNA, CDR2 YNFKEQ. Trimming cost V 4 bases and J 6 bases; bases outside gene matches: 7. CDR3 nucleotides: TGTGCCAGCAGCCCCCGGGACAGGGGGCTGGGCGAGCAGTACTTC. Residues: CASSPRDRGLGEQYF.